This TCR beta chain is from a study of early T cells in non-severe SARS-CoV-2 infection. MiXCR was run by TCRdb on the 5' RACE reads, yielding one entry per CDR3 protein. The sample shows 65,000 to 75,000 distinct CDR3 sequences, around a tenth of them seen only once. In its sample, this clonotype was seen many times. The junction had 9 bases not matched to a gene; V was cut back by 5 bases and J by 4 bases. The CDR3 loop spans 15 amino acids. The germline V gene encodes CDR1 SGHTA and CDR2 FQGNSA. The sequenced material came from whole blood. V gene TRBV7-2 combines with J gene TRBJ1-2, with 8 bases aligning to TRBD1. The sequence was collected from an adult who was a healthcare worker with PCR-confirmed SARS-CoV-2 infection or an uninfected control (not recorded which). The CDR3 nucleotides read TGTGCCAGCAGCCCGTGGCAGGGGGCAGTCTATGGCTACACCTTC. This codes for CASSPWQGAVYGYTF.